The clone carrying this T cell receptor beta chain was observed a handful of times. This entry belongs to a study of T-cell reconstitution after alpha-beta-depleted transplantation in children. CDR1 and CDR2 (germline): SGHRS, YFSETQ. The CDR3 loop spans 15 amino acids. Trimming stripped 6 bases from V and 8 bases from J, with 21 bases between. The TCRbeta library incorporated unique molecular identifiers. TCRdb processed the PCR reads anew with MiXCR; each CDR3 protein has one entry. This sample yields 500,000 to 750,000 distinct CDR3 sequences, of which around 27% are seen a single time; approximately 39% belongs to the top ten.

The sequencing here drew on PBMCs, taken before TCRalphabeta/CD19-depleted stem cell transplant. This TCR was recovered from a boy younger than two with Wiskott-Aldrich syndrome, due to receive a stem cell transplant. The chain links TRBV5-1 to TRBJ2-1, with D possibly TRBD2 on 6 matching bases. The CDR3 bases are TGCGCCAGCAAAGCGCGGGCTCGTAGGGAGGATGAGCAGTTCTTC. This encodes CASKARARREDEQFF.